The rows below give T cell receptor beta chains drawn from one sample of a study of T-cell memory formation after mild COVID-19. From the 5' RACE reads, TCRdb called clonotypes with MiXCR, one entry per CDR3 protein. The sample lists over 350,000 distinct CDR3 sequences; 15% to 20% were seen once. Input material: PBMCs or a T cell subset sorted from them (not recorded which). Receptor source: a man in his late teens or twenties who had mild COVID-19 (a few samples of this study predate the infection). Cell type and time point are not known. CDR3s include the opening cysteine and the closing phenylalanine or tryptophan. Each record gives: J gene, clone size, V gene, D gene, CDR3 DNA, CDR3 protein. The D gene is left open where the match is weak. Rows give clone size only sometimes, using once, few, many, or a class for an expanded clone.

J: TRBJ1-4
size: few
V: TRBV5-1
D: TRBD1
DNA: TGCGCCAGCGCCCTAGGACAGGGATCAACGGAGGAACTGTTTTTT
CDR3: CASALGQGSTEELFF

J: TRBJ1-6
size: few
V: TRBV9
D: NA
DNA: TGTGCCAGCAGCGCCAATCCGACCGCAACGAGTTCACCCCTCCACTTT
CDR3: CASSANPTATSSPLHF

J: TRBJ2-6
size: many
V: TRBV7-9
D: NA
DNA: TGTGCCAGCAGCTTAGCCGGCGTCCTGACTTTC
CDR3: CASSLAGVLTF

J: TRBJ1-1
size: few
V: TRBV12-3/TRBV12-4
D: TRBD1
DNA: TGTGCCAGCAGCCTCTATGGGCAGGGGGCGGGTTTCTTT
CDR3: CASSLYGQGAGFF

J: TRBJ2-3
size: few
V: TRBV7-2
D: NA
DNA: TGTGCCAGCAGCCCCGCCGCGACGCGTCCTAGCACAGATACGCAGTATTTT
CDR3: CASSPAATRPSTDTQYF

J: TRBJ2-2
size: NA
V: TRBV7-9
D: NA
DNA: TGTGCCAGCAGTTTAGCAGCTGGGGAGCTGTTTTTT
CDR3: CASSLAAGELFF

J: TRBJ2-7
size: few
V: TRBV4-1
D: NA
DNA: TGCGCCAGCAGCCACCGAGTACAGGGCGAACTGTACTTC
CDR3: CASSHRVQGELYF

J: TRBJ1-2
size: NA
V: TRBV7-9
D: TRBD1
DNA: TGTGCCAGCAGCCGCGGGACAGTTGATGGCTACACCTTC
CDR3: CASSRGTVDGYTF

J: TRBJ2-5
size: NA
V: TRBV29-1
D: TRBD2
DNA: TGCAGCGTCGTGGAGCGGGGGGATGAGACCCAGTACTTC
CDR3: CSVVERGDETQYF

J: TRBJ1-2
size: NA
V: TRBV18
D: NA
DNA: TGTGCCAGCTCACTTCAGCAGGAGAAGGATGGCTACACCTTC
CDR3: CASSLQQEKDGYTF

J: TRBJ2-2
size: many
V: TRBV10-1
D: TRBD1
DNA: TGCGCCAGCAGTGAGTCGTGGACAGGGAACACCGGGGAGCTGTTTTTT
CDR3: CASSESWTGNTGELFF

J: TRBJ1-1
size: few
V: TRBV7-2
D: NA
DNA: TGTGCCAGCAGGCCCGTTTCAACATCGAACACTGAAGCTTTCTTT
CDR3: CASRPVSTSNTEAFF

J: TRBJ2-7
size: NA
V: TRBV6-4
D: NA
DNA: TGTGCCAGCAGTGAGACGAAGGGAGGCAGGGTCCACGAGCAGTACTTC
CDR3: CASSETKGGRVHEQYF

J: TRBJ2-2
size: few
V: TRBV20-1
D: NA
DNA: TGCAGTGCCCCTGGGACCAGCGGGGAGCTGTTTTTT
CDR3: CSAPGTSGELFF

J: TRBJ2-3
size: NA
V: TRBV5-1
D: NA
DNA: TGCGCCAGCAGCGAAAGGGGGGCCCCAGATACGCAGTATTTT
CDR3: CASSERGAPDTQYF

J: TRBJ1-1
size: NA
V: TRBV9
D: NA
DNA: TGTGCCAGCAGCGTAATGCCGGGGGCGAACACTGAAGCTTTCTTT
CDR3: CASSVMPGANTEAFF

J: TRBJ1-1
size: few
V: TRBV11-2
D: NA
DNA: TGTGCCAGTAAGGCAGGGGCAGGGACTGAAGCTTTCTTT
CDR3: CASKAGAGTEAFF

J: TRBJ1-5
size: NA
V: TRBV2
D: NA
DNA: TGTGCCAGCAGTGATTGGGCGTTGGAGGGTCAGCCCCAGCATTTT
CDR3: CASSDWALEGQPQHF

J: TRBJ1-1
size: NA
V: TRBV28
D: TRBD1
DNA: TGTGCCAGCAGTCCCTCGACAGGGACTGAAGCTTTCTTT
CDR3: CASSPSTGTEAFF